The sequence of this T cell receptor (beta chain) was determined in a study of OX40 agonist ivuxolimab in advanced cancers. The overall study: Patients received intravenous ivuxolimab every 2 weeks at 0.01 to 10 mg/kg. Anti-PD-1, anti-PD-L1 or anti-CTLA-4 therapy given earlier was allowed, and around 40% had some.

Between the trimmed V and J ends, which lost 2 bases and 3 bases, there was a span of 8 bases. The CDR3 contains 14 residues. The germline V gene has CDR1 GTSNPN and CDR2 SVGIG (reference sequence). Repertoires were generated with immunoSEQ multiplex PCR, while TCRdb's copy carries only in-frame clones and drops some. The top ten clones hold roughly 0.75% of a sample with roughly 60,000 clones, around 90% of them seen once. This specimen was CD4+ or CD8+ T cells sorted from blood, taken in a trial of the OX40 agonist ivuxolimab. The sequence derives from an adult with an advanced solid tumor such as melanoma, head and neck, liver or kidney cancer. The chain carries TRBV30 and TRBJ1-6; D is ambiguous. CDR3 protein: CAWSPPGYNSPLHF. In nucleotides, the CDR3 is TGTGCCTGGAGTCCTCCTGGCTATAATTCACCCCTCCACTTT.